The source of this TCR beta chain is a study of blood T cell repertoires in COVID-19 (TCRdb year 2020). In terms of the full investigation: Samples from collaborators originated in the United States, Italy and Spain and spanned both the acute and convalescent phases of COVID-19. The material from the prospective study consisted of cDNA or gDNA derived from T cells, B-cell-depleted T cells, or PBMCs. The dataset comprised deeply sampled blood TCRbeta repertoires from subjects exposed to, actively infected with, or recovered from COVID-19. The repertoires were made available in a free public database intended to serve as a resource for research on the immune response to SARS-CoV-2. Samples came from the ongoing ImmuneRACE study (first 160 participants) plus 1,254 subjects from 6 global collaborators. A de-identified subject ID, COVID-19 status, age in years and sex were almost always included in the sample metadata. Where available, HLA class I and class II types were obtained from metadata supplied by the sample provider rather than from assay-based typing. The full study reports these points: How much clinical and demographic metadata was included differed by source and by participant, and the metadata was provided uncurated.

This clone appeared a few times. This receptor's antigen is unknown. No much larger clonotype is one base removed from it; base qualities were not supplied. TCRbeta CDR3 regions were amplified from genomic DNA by means of the immunoSEQ Assay, a bias-controlled multiplex PCR. The authors' pipeline ran thus. Nucleated cell counts per sample were estimated from amplification of reference gene primers within the assay. To quantify the absolute abundance of each unique TCRbeta CDR3 rearrangement, sequence reads were collapsed and filtered. For each sample, productive Simpson clonality was calculated as the square root of Simpson's diversity index over productive rearrangements. TCRdb took this table from immuneACCESS and kept in-frame rearrangements with V and J called. Such tables lack part of the clones; where checked against another copy, unresolved V genes explain under half of the gap, and the rest is unexplained. V, J and clone size are those of that table, while D and trimming were read from the DNA. This sample gives roughly 100,000 clones in total; approximately 72% of them show up just once. Of the sample, around 19% is held by the ten largest clones.

The CDR3 numbers 15 residues from cysteine through phenylalanine. Here the CDR3 DNA is all that survives: 45 bases in frame from base 1. V is clipped by 2 bases and J by 0 bases, and the sequence between their germline boundaries is 8 bases long. Reading the germline V gene gives CDR1 SGHAT and CDR2 FQNNGV. Collaborating institutions collected whole blood in K2EDTA tubes following their own protocols. For TCRbeta analysis, collaborators shipped samples in one of three forms: frozen whole blood, isolated PBMCs, or DNA extracted from either of those sample types. Recombination connected TRBV11-2 to TRBJ1-3; a tentative D match to TRBD1 spans 6 bases. The source is a woman in her sixties or seventies with acute or convalescent COVID-19. Sequencing used peripheral blood. The DNA sequence is as follows: TGTGCCAGCAGCTTAACAGGGATCTCTGGAAACACCATATATTTT. Its product reads: CASSLTGISGNTIYF.